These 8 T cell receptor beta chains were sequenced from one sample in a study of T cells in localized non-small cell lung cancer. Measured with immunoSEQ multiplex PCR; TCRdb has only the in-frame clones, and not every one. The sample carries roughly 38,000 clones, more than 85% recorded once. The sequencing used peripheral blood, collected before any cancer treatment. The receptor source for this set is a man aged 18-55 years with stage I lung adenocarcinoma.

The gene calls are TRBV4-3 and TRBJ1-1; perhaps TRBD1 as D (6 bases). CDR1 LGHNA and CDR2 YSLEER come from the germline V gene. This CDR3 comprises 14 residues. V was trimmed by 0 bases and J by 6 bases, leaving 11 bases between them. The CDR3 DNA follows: TGCGCCAGCAGCCAAGAGGACAGAACATCTGAAGCTTTCTTT. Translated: CASSQEDRTSEAFF.

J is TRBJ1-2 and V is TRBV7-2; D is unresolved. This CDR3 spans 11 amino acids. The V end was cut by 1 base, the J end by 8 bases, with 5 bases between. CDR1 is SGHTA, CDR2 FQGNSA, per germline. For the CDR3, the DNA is TGTGCCAGCAGCTTAGAACGAGGCTACACCTTC. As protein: CASSLERGYTF.

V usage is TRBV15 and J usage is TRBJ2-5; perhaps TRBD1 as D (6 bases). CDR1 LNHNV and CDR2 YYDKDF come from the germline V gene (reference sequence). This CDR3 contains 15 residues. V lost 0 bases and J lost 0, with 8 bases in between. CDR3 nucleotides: TGTGCCACCAGCAGAGATGGGACAAACCAAGAGACCCAGTACTTC. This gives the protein CATSRDGTNQETQYF.

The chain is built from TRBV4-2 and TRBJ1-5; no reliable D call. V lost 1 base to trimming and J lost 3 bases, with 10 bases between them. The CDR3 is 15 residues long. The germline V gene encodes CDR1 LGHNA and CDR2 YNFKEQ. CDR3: CASSQGTGLNQPQHF. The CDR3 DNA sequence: TGTGCCAGCAGCCAAGGTACCGGGCTCAATCAGCCCCAGCATTTT.

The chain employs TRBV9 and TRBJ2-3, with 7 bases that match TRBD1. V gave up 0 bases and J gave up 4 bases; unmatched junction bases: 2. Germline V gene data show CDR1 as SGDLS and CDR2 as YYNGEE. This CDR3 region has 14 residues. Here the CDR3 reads CASSVAGGSDTQYF. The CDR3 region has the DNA TGTGCCAGCAGCGTAGCAGGGGGATCAGATACGCAGTATTTT.

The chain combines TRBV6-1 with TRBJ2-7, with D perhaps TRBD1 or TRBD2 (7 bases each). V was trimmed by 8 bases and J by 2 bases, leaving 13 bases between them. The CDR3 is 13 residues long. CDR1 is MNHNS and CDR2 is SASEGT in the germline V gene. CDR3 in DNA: TGTGCCAGCGGACTAGGGACAGCCTACGAGCAGTACTTC. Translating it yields CASGLGTAYEQYF.

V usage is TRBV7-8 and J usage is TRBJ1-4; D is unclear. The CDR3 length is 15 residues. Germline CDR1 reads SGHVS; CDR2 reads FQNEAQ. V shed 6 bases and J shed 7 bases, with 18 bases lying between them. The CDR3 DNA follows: TGTGCCAGCAGTTTCGTTGAGGTCCTAGGTGAAAAACTGTTTTTT. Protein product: CASSFVEVLGEKLFF.

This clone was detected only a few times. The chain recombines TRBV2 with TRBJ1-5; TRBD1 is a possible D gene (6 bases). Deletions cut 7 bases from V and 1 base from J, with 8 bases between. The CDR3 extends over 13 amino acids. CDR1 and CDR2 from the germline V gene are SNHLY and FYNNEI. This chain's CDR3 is CASNGQSNQPQHF. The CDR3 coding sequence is TGTGCCAGCAATGGACAGAGCAATCAGCCCCAGCATTTT.